A selection of T cell receptor beta chains follows, all from one sample in a study of blood T cells in healthy people across ages. TCRdb itself ran the 5' RACE reads through MiXCR, one entry per CDR3 protein. The sample holds 550,000 to 700,000 distinct CDR3 sequences, 27% seen once. The sample was blood. Receptor source: a woman in her 70s in good health. Both conserved end residues are trimmed from each CDR3.

v_gene	j_gene	CDR3aa
TRBV30	TRBJ2-3	AWSVGGAQDTQY
TRBV12-5	TRBJ2-5	ASGLNRLAGVQETQY
TRBV29-1	TRBJ2-1	SADRVQNNEQF
TRBV5-1	TRBJ1-2	ASSLDYNGYT
TRBV24-1	TRBJ1-2	ATSDPGTGGAYGYT
TRBV9	TRBJ2-5	ASSDQEAQY
TRBV11-2	TRBJ2-3	ASSSIAGTDTQY
TRBV7-2	TRBJ2-1	ASSSPGTSVYNEQF
TRBV5-6	TRBJ1-5	TSSLGQGNQPQH
TRBV19	TRBJ2-3	ASSIIADTQY
TRBV20-1	TRBJ2-5	SARTDRGQETQY
TRBV20-1	TRBJ2-5	SARVFSGGAGTQY
TRBV6-5	TRBJ2-5	ASSYWGGRETQY
TRBV5-1	TRBJ2-2	ASSLGDRDTGELF
TRBV20-1	TRBJ2-1	SAPRLAGGYNEQF
TRBV23-1	TRBJ1-1	ASSQPISGKNTEAF
TRBV9	TRBJ1-5	ASSSRQGEHQPQH
TRBV7-7	TRBJ2-2	ASSLGTGNTGELF
TRBV20-1	TRBJ1-5	SARASGTGHQPQH
TRBV20-1	TRBJ2-2	SAIASRNTGELF
TRBV4-3	TRBJ2-3	ASSQDFGYTQY
TRBV7-9	TRBJ2-5	ASSFGSSGIGGETQY
TRBV20-1	NA	SARESWGESYEQY
TRBV7-2	TRBJ1-5	ASSGTGGNQPQH
TRBV20-1	TRBJ1-4	SGNRATNEKLF
TRBV15	TRBJ1-6	ATSRDPGGRPLGSPLH
TRBV7-2	TRBJ2-7	ASSPRADYEQY
TRBV7-9	TRBJ2-1	ASSLVSGGLYNEQF
TRBV20-1	TRBJ1-4	SARPETGQRV
TRBV6-1	TRBJ1-4	ASSDGGRGAEKLF
TRBV27	TRBJ2-1	ASRRTSGAYNEQF
TRBV12-3/TRBV12-4	TRBJ2-1	ASSQAGQGANEQF
TRBV5-5	TRBJ2-7	ASSFGLAGYEQY
TRBV14	TRBJ2-5	ASSPSRAQY
TRBV12-3/TRBV12-4	TRBJ2-5	ASSFGIGRGPNQETQY
TRBV10-3	TRBJ1-2	AIRRTGGADYGYT
TRBV10-3	TRBJ2-3	AISESLDTQY
TRBV29-1	TRBJ1-1	SVAQGGMNTEAF
TRBV7-8	TRBJ2-3	ASIPTGETDTQY
TRBV10-3	TRBJ1-6	AISESIGTGGQNSPLH
TRBV20-1	TRBJ1-1	SAIPASPNTEAF
TRBV20-1	NA	SGKTGGTYEQY
TRBV29-1	TRBJ2-6	SVLVSGANVLT
TRBV4-1	NA	ASSQGSGRYNEQF